These T cell receptor beta chains were read from a single sample in a study of T-cell reconstitution after alpha-beta-depleted transplantation in children. TCRdb re-called the PCR reads through MiXCR, storing one row per CDR3 protein. The data hold under 350,000 distinct CDR3 sequences, with more than 9% observed a single time. This specimen consisted of PBMCs from the stem cell graft donor, obtained from the stem cell graft. The receptor set was obtained from a human donor who donated a stem cell graft to a child with SCID. The CDR3 runs from the conserved cysteine through the conserved F or W. Fields, in order: J gene, D gene, clone size, V gene, CDR3 DNA, CDR3 protein. D genes are given only for firm matches. Clone size is not always given. Where it is, it says once, few, many or a class for expanded clones.

j_gene: TRBJ2-2
d_gene: TRBD1
abundance: few
v_gene: TRBV7-2
CDR3nt: TGTGCCAGCAGCTCCCCCCCGGACAGGAAGAACACCGGGGAGCTGTTTTTT
CDR3aa: CASSSPPDRKNTGELFF

j_gene: TRBJ2-1
d_gene: NA
abundance: NA
v_gene: TRBV15
CDR3nt: TGTGCCACCAGCCAAACCTCCAGGGGCAATGAGCAGTTCTTC
CDR3aa: CATSQTSRGNEQFF

j_gene: TRBJ2-2
d_gene: NA
abundance: few
v_gene: TRBV5-1
CDR3nt: TGCGCCAGCAGCGCAGGGCTGGTGGGCGGAACCGGGGAGCTGTTTTTT
CDR3aa: CASSAGLVGGTGELFF

j_gene: TRBJ2-5
d_gene: NA
abundance: NA
v_gene: TRBV5-1
CDR3nt: TGCGCCAGCAGCAAAGGACAGCAAGAGACCCAGTACTTC
CDR3aa: CASSKGQQETQYF

j_gene: TRBJ1-5
d_gene: NA
abundance: many
v_gene: TRBV7-9
CDR3nt: TGTGCCAGCAGCCGACTTAGCAATCAGCCCCAGCATTTT
CDR3aa: CASSRLSNQPQHF

j_gene: TRBJ2-5
d_gene: TRBD1
abundance: few
v_gene: TRBV20-1
CDR3nt: TGCAGTGGGGACAGGGGATTAGGGGAGACCCAGTACTTC
CDR3aa: CSGDRGLGETQYF

j_gene: TRBJ2-7
d_gene: TRBD1
abundance: NA
v_gene: TRBV28
CDR3nt: TGTGCCAGCAGTCAGGACAGGGTAAGATCCTACGAGCAGTACTTC
CDR3aa: CASSQDRVRSYEQYF

j_gene: TRBJ2-1
d_gene: NA
abundance: many
v_gene: TRBV11-2
CDR3nt: TGTGCCAGCAGCTTAGCCTTCAATGAGCAGTTCTTC
CDR3aa: CASSLAFNEQFF

j_gene: TRBJ1-5
d_gene: NA
abundance: NA
v_gene: TRBV11-3
CDR3nt: TGTGCCAGCAGCTCAAGGGGCCAAGTCGCGATACAGCCCCAGCATTTT
CDR3aa: CASSSRGQVAIQPQHF

j_gene: TRBJ2-7
d_gene: NA
abundance: NA
v_gene: TRBV21-1
CDR3nt: TGTGCCAGCAGCAACCGGGACAAAAACTACGAGCAGTACTTC
CDR3aa: CASSNRDKNYEQYF

j_gene: TRBJ2-2
d_gene: NA
abundance: NA
v_gene: TRBV20-1
CDR3nt: TGCAGTGCTAGTGGGCAGGGGAGGGACACCGGGGAGCTGTTTTTT
CDR3aa: CSASGQGRDTGELFF

j_gene: TRBJ2-1
d_gene: NA
abundance: many
v_gene: TRBV12-3/TRBV12-4
CDR3nt: TGTGCCAGCAGTCCCCTCGGAGGGAGCCCCTACAATGAGCAGTTCTTC
CDR3aa: CASSPLGGSPYNEQFF

j_gene: TRBJ2-7
d_gene: NA
abundance: few
v_gene: TRBV2
CDR3nt: TGTGCCAGCAGTGAGACTAGAGGGAAGAACGAGCAGTACTTC
CDR3aa: CASSETRGKNEQYF

j_gene: TRBJ2-5
d_gene: NA
abundance: few
v_gene: TRBV25-1
CDR3nt: TGTGCCAGCAGTGAATACCTAGGGGAAGAGACCCAGTACTTC
CDR3aa: CASSEYLGEETQYF

j_gene: TRBJ1-6
d_gene: NA
abundance: few
v_gene: TRBV18
CDR3nt: TGTGCCAGCTCGGCCCAAGGGACCTATAATTCACCCCTCCACTTT
CDR3aa: CASSAQGTYNSPLHF

j_gene: TRBJ2-7
d_gene: NA
abundance: NA
v_gene: TRBV10-3
CDR3nt: TGTGCCATCAGTGAGCCCCTCCCAGGGGTTTACGAGCAGTACTTC
CDR3aa: CAISEPLPGVYEQYF

j_gene: TRBJ2-3
d_gene: NA
abundance: few
v_gene: TRBV5-6
CDR3nt: TGTGCCAGCAGCTTGGCCCTGGAAGATACGCAGTATTTT
CDR3aa: CASSLALEDTQYF

j_gene: TRBJ1-6
d_gene: NA
abundance: few
v_gene: TRBV12-3/TRBV12-4
CDR3nt: TGTGCCAGCAGTTTAGGCCCACAGGGAGGATCACCCCTCCACTTT
CDR3aa: CASSLGPQGGSPLHF

j_gene: TRBJ2-3
d_gene: TRBD1
abundance: many
v_gene: TRBV12-5
CDR3nt: TGTGCTAGTGGATCGACAGGGGAAAGGCGTACGCAGTATTTT
CDR3aa: CASGSTGERRTQYF

j_gene: TRBJ2-1
d_gene: TRBD2
abundance: few
v_gene: TRBV4-1
CDR3nt: TGCGCCAGCTCGCCTAGCGGGGGCCCTAGCTCCTACAATGAGCAGTTCTTC
CDR3aa: CASSPSGGPSSYNEQFF

j_gene: TRBJ1-2
d_gene: NA
abundance: few
v_gene: TRBV29-1
CDR3nt: TGCAGCGTTGAATGGGTTGAGTATGGCTACACCTTC
CDR3aa: CSVEWVEYGYTF

j_gene: TRBJ1-1
d_gene: NA
abundance: many
v_gene: TRBV5-5
CDR3nt: TGTGCCAGCAGCTTGGTGAACGTGGACACTGAAGCTTTCTTT
CDR3aa: CASSLVNVDTEAFF

j_gene: TRBJ1-1
d_gene: NA
abundance: NA
v_gene: TRBV12-3/TRBV12-4
CDR3nt: TGTGCCAGCACGCGGAGGGGCAACACTGAAGCTTTCTTT
CDR3aa: CASTRRGNTEAFF

j_gene: TRBJ1-2
d_gene: NA
abundance: NA
v_gene: TRBV12-3/TRBV12-4
CDR3nt: TGTGCCAGCAGAGAAGGGGTATATGGCTACACCTTC
CDR3aa: CASREGVYGYTF

j_gene: TRBJ2-1
d_gene: NA
abundance: many
v_gene: TRBV12-3/TRBV12-4
CDR3nt: TGTGCCAGCAGAATGGGGGTTGAGCAGTTCTTC
CDR3aa: CASRMGVEQFF

j_gene: TRBJ2-3
d_gene: NA
abundance: few
v_gene: TRBV20-1
CDR3nt: TGCAGTGCCCTACGAGGGCTAGCCCCAGATACGCAGTATTTT
CDR3aa: CSALRGLAPDTQYF

j_gene: TRBJ1-1
d_gene: NA
abundance: few
v_gene: TRBV6-1
CDR3nt: TGTGCCAGCTCAGCCCAAGGGGTTATGAACACTGAAGCTTTCTTT
CDR3aa: CASSAQGVMNTEAFF

j_gene: TRBJ1-6
d_gene: TRBD1
abundance: few
v_gene: TRBV7-2
CDR3nt: TGTGCCAGCAGTGCCGGGACAGGGAGTTCACCCCTCCACTTT
CDR3aa: CASSAGTGSSPLHF

j_gene: TRBJ2-5
d_gene: NA
abundance: NA
v_gene: TRBV27
CDR3nt: TGTGCCACCCGACAGGAAAAGACCCAGTACTTC
CDR3aa: CATRQEKTQYF

j_gene: TRBJ2-4
d_gene: TRBD1
abundance: NA
v_gene: TRBV12-3/TRBV12-4
CDR3nt: TGTGCCAGCAGTCCCCGGGACAGAGCCAAAAACATTCAGTACTTC
CDR3aa: CASSPRDRAKNIQYF

j_gene: TRBJ1-5
d_gene: NA
abundance: NA
v_gene: TRBV3-1
CDR3nt: TGTGCCAGCAGCCAAGCGCATCAGCCCCAGCATTTT
CDR3aa: CASSQAHQPQHF

j_gene: TRBJ2-3
d_gene: NA
abundance: NA
v_gene: TRBV20-1
CDR3nt: TGCAGTGCTAGAGATTTCAGGGGCCGCACAGATACGCAGTATTTT
CDR3aa: CSARDFRGRTDTQYF

j_gene: TRBJ1-1
d_gene: NA
abundance: NA
v_gene: TRBV5-1
CDR3nt: TGCGCCAGCAGCTCTGGGACACTCATGAACACTGAAGCTTTCTTT
CDR3aa: CASSSGTLMNTEAFF

j_gene: TRBJ2-3
d_gene: NA
abundance: many
v_gene: TRBV5-1
CDR3nt: TGCGCCAGCAGCTTGCGAGGGTACACAGATACGCAGTATTTT
CDR3aa: CASSLRGYTDTQYF

j_gene: TRBJ2-1
d_gene: NA
abundance: many
v_gene: TRBV3-1
CDR3nt: TGTGCCAGCAGCCATCAGGTCCCCTACAATGAGCAGTTCTTC
CDR3aa: CASSHQVPYNEQFF

j_gene: TRBJ2-5
d_gene: NA
abundance: NA
v_gene: TRBV7-9
CDR3nt: TGTGCCAGCAGCTTACCCAAGACAGCAAGGGAGACCCAGTACTTC
CDR3aa: CASSLPKTARETQYF

j_gene: TRBJ2-5
d_gene: NA
abundance: NA
v_gene: TRBV3-1
CDR3nt: TGTGCCAGCAGCCAAGGGACTTCAGAGACCCAGTACTTC
CDR3aa: CASSQGTSETQYF